This T cell receptor beta chain was found in a study of T-cell memory formation after mild COVID-19. For this clonotype: Its antigen is undetermined.

Study-wide results and limits: Those CD4+ clones that contracted were mainly in CM and EM (CD8+ ones in EMRA). Clones shrinking from day 15 to 85 showed even CD4/CD8 mixes; later expanders tilted CD4+.

Via MiXCR, TCRdb re-called the 5' RACE reads, giving one row per CDR3 protein. The table includes about 150,000 distinct CDR3 sequences, 20% to 25% detected once. V was cut by 2 bases and J by 5 bases, with 22 bases left in between. CDR3 length: 17 amino acids. CDR1 MNHEY and CDR2 SVGAGI come from the germline V gene. The origin of this receptor is an adult woman who had mild COVID-19 (a few samples of this study predate the infection). Cell type and time point are not known. The J gene is TRBJ2-7, the V gene TRBV6-5; TRBD1 or TRBD2 may be the D gene (5 bases each). The sequenced sample consisted of PBMCs or a T cell subset sorted from them (not recorded which). The CDR3 nucleotides are TGTGCCAGCAGTTACAGCCCCCCCGGGACGAGTAGTAACGAGCAGTACTTC. It codes for CASSYSPPGTSSNEQYF.